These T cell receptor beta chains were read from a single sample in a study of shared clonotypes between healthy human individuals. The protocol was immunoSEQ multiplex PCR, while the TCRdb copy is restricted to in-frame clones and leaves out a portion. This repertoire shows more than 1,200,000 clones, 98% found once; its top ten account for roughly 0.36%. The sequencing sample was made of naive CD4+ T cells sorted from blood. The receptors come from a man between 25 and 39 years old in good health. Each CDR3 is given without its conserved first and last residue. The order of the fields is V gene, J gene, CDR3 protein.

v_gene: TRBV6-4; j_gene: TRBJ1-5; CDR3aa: ASSDNLNQPQH
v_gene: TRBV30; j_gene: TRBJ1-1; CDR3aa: AWPRDTEAF
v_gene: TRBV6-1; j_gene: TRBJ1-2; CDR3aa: ASSLGQYYGYT
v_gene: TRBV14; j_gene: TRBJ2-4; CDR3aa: ASSQRQLLAKNIQY
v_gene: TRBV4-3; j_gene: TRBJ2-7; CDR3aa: ASSQGGTGGIYEQY
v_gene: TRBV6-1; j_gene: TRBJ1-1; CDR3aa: ASTQGMNTEAF
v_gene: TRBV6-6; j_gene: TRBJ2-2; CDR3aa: ASTHQASTGELF
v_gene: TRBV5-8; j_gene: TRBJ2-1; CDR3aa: ASSLVTGGDTQF
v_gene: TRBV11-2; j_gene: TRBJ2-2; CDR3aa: ASSHLLDTGELF
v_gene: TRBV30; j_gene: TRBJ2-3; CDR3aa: AWDPRRADTQY
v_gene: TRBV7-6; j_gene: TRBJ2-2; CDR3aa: ASRKAGGTGELF
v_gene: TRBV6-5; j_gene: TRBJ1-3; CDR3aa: ASSSRATSGNTIY
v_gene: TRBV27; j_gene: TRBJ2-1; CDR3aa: ASSLLAGAAEQF
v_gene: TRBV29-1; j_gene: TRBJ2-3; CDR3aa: SVEVGSTDTQY
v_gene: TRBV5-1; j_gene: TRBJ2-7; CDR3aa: ASSLDLSEQY
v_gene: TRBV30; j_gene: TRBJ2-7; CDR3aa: AWSLHDGYYEQY
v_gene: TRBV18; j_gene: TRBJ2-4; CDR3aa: ASSGNDIQY
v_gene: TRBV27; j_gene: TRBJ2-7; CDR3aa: ASSPLYRGPSDEQY
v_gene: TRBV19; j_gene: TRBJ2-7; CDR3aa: ASSTRTGGPYEQY
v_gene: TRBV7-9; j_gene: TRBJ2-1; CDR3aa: ASSSGRPNEF
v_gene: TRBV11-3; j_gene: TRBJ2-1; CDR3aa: ASSLVQFNEQF
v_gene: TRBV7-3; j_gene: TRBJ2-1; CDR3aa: ASSSQGNEQF
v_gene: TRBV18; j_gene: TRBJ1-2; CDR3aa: ASSPKTGTNYGYT